This paragraph covers one TCR beta chain sequence. Its antigen remains unidentified. Base quality data are lacking; no much larger clone is found one base away. The immunoSEQ Assay, a bias-controlled multiplex PCR, was used to amplify TCRbeta CDR3 regions from genomic DNA. Per the source publication's procedure: Within the assay, amplification of reference gene primers was used to estimate how many nucleated cells each sample contained. Sequence reads were collapsed and filtered to measure the absolute abundance of every unique TCRbeta CDR3 rearrangement. Productive Simpson clonality was computed per sample as the square root of Simpson's diversity index over productive rearrangements. TCRdb mirrors the immuneACCESS table, restricted to in-frame sequences. Some clones are absent from its copies; in checked studies, under half trace to an unresolved V gene, and the reason for the others is unknown. That table is the source of V, J and clone size, and D and trimming were worked out from the DNA. The sample has 250,000 to 400,000 clones on record, about nine tenths of them singletons. Of the sample, 1.5% to 2% is held by the ten largest clones.

One collaborating source in Seattle enrolled patients during active infection and followed them longitudinally through the course of disease. Each collaborating institution followed its own protocols to collect whole blood in K2EDTA tubes. For TCRbeta analysis, collaborator samples were shipped as frozen whole blood, as isolated PBMCs, or as DNA extracted from either sample type. The sample comes from a study of blood T cell repertoires in COVID-19 (TCRdb year 2020). Concerning the study at large: The collaborator samples originated in the United States, Italy and Spain and spanned the acute and convalescent phases of COVID-19. The material from the prospective study consisted of cDNA or gDNA derived from T cells, B-cell-depleted T cells, or PBMCs. Deeply sampled blood TCRbeta repertoires from subjects exposed to, actively infected with, or recovered from COVID-19 were included in the dataset. The repertoires were released in a freely available public database intended as a resource for research on the immune response to SARS-CoV-2. The samples were drawn from two sources: the first 160 participants of the ongoing ImmuneRACE study, and 1,000 to 1,500 subjects contributed by 6 global collaborators. The sample metadata nearly always contained a de-identified subject ID, COVID-19 status, age in years and sex. Where HLA class I and class II types were available, the types were taken from metadata supplied by the sample provider, not from assay-based typing. Findings and caveats that apply to the study as a whole: How much clinical and demographic metadata was included differed by source and by participant, and the metadata was provided uncurated.

The CDR3 numbers 15 residues from cysteine through phenylalanine. The kept DNA is CDR3 alone, 45 bases in frame from the first base. A distance of 17 bases separates the germline ends of V and J, which lose 10 bases and 4 bases respectively. Based on the germline V gene (reference sequence), the CDR1 and CDR2 sequences are MNHEY and SMNVEV. Material for sequencing was peripheral blood. This sequence originates from a woman between 25 and 40 years old with COVID-19, enrolled during active disease. The chain joins TRBV27 to TRBJ1-6; 5 matching bases give a weak D call of TRBD1. The CDR3 in this case is CATRPGGAYNSPLHF. The DNA reads as follows: TGTGCCACACGGCCGGGCGGGGCTTATAATTCACCCCTCCACTTT.